Below, 15 T cell receptor beta chains from the same sample are listed, as sequenced in a study of cytomegalovirus exposure and HLA in healthy donors. Generated by immunoSEQ multiplex PCR, the TCRdb table keeps only in-frame clones and is missing some. The sample yields some 140,000 clones, 86% seen once. The material sequenced was PBMCs. These receptors were collected from a man aged 18 to 29 in good health and CMV-seronegative.

The chain links TRBV18 to TRBJ2-5, with a tentative D call TRBD2 (7 bases). Per the germline V gene, CDR1 is KGHSH and CDR2 is LQKENI. The V end lost 3 bases, the J end lost 3 bases, and 11 bases lay between the germline ends. The CDR3 consists of 14 residues. DNA of the CDR3: TGTGCCAGCTCACCTTCGGGGGGCGAAGAGACCCAGTACTTC. Its protein is CASSPSGGEETQYF.

This clone was counted once. This rearrangement joins TRBV5-6 to TRBJ2-1, with 13 bases that match TRBD2. The CDR3 extends over 15 amino acids. The V segment lost 0 bases and the J segment 9 bases; nucleotides outside the gene matches: 3. Germline V gives CDR1 SGHDT, CDR2 YYEEEE. The CDR3 sequence is CASSLGLAGGGEQFF. The CDR3 DNA reads as TGTGCCAGCAGCTTGGGACTAGCGGGGGGCGGTGAGCAGTTCTTC.

The chain uses TRBV4-3 and TRBJ2-7, with TRBD2 as a possible D gene (7 bases). The CDR3 consists of 14 residues. Germline CDR1 LGHNA, CDR2 YSLEER. Trimming left V 0 bases short and J 7 bases short, with 13 bases between. The CDR3, as DNA: TGCGCCAGCAGCCAAGAGGGGAGGGGGGATGAGCAGTACTTC. Residues: CASSQEGRGDEQYF.

The chain carries TRBV9 and TRBJ2-3; TRBD2 matches at 9 bases. The V segment lost 4 bases and the J segment 4 bases; nucleotides outside the gene matches: 22. The germline CDR1 and CDR2 sequences are SGDLS and YYNGEE. The CDR3 totals 20 residues. The CDR3 DNA is TGTGCCAGCAGCCGTAGGGGCCCTTTAGCGGGAGCTTCTCCGGCAGATACGCAGTATTTT. Translated, it gives CASSRRGPLAGASPADTQYF.

The chain recombines TRBV7-2 with TRBJ2-5; D is perhaps TRBD1 (6 bases). V was shortened by 5 bases and J by 1 base, with 17 bases between the two germline ends. This CDR3 is 16 amino acids long. Germline V lookup: CDR1 SGHTA, CDR2 FQGNSA. In DNA, the CDR3 is TGTGCCAGCAGCCCCCCAGGGGCGGTAGGCCAAGAGACCCAGTACTTC. Amino acids: CASSPPGAVGQETQYF.

This sequence joins TRBV6-1 and TRBJ1-2; D is undetermined. Trimming removed 7 bases at V and 4 bases at J, with 13 bases between. This CDR3 has 13 amino acids. The germline V gene has CDR1 MNHNS and CDR2 SASEGT. The CDR3 bases are TGTGCCAGCAAAGAAGGTAACAGCTATGGCTACACCTTC. As protein: CASKEGNSYGYTF.

The chain is built from TRBV15 and TRBJ1-5; 9 nucleotides agree with TRBD1. V gave up 0 bases and J gave up 5 bases; unmatched junction bases: 5. The CDR3 is 16 residues long. Germline values: CDR1 LNHNV, CDR2 YYDKDF (reference sequence). The CDR3 region has the DNA TGTGCCACCAGCAGAGATAAACAGGGGGCTTATCAGCCCCAGCATTTT. Translating it yields CATSRDKQGAYQPQHF.

The genes are TRBV7-8 and TRBJ2-7; 9 bases fit TRBD1. V shed 5 bases, J shed 3 bases, and the junction held 8 bases outside the gene matches. Germline V CDR1 and CDR2: SGHVS, FQNEAQ. The CDR3 has 15 residues. This CDR3 reads CASSHRRTGVYEQYF. The CDR3 coding sequence is TGTGCCAGCAGCCACCGTAGGACAGGGGTCTACGAGCAGTACTTC.

The chain employs TRBV6-6 and TRBJ1-1, with TRBD1 identical over 8 bases. CDR3 length equals 16 residues. Germline V lookup: CDR1 MNHNY, CDR2 SVGAGI (reference sequence). J lost 1 base, V lost 7 bases, and 11 bases had no gene match. This CDR3 reads CASIPAETGANTEAFF. The CDR3 region has the DNA TGTGCCAGCATCCCAGCGGAGACAGGGGCGAACACTGAAGCTTTCTTT.

V gene TRBV27 combines with J gene TRBJ2-3; 10 bases align to TRBD1. V was pared by 0 bases and J by 0 bases, with 3 bases of the junction left unmatched. There are 17 residues in the CDR3. Germline loops: CDR1 MNHEY, CDR2 SMNVEV (reference sequence). This CDR3 is CASSLSRTGGSTDTQYF. The CDR3 nucleotides are TGTGCCAGCAGTTTATCCCGGACAGGGGGTAGCACAGATACGCAGTATTTT.

The rearrangement joins TRBV6-1 to TRBJ2-5; 7 bases map to TRBD1. The trim removed 3 bases at V and 4 bases at J, leaving 8 bases unmatched. CDR3 length: 15 amino acids. CDR1 is MNHNS and CDR2 is SASEGT in the germline V gene. The CDR3 protein is CASSEGQSPGETQYF. The CDR3 nucleotides read TGTGCCAGCAGTGAGGGACAGAGCCCCGGAGAGACCCAGTACTTC.

The genes are TRBV7-2 and TRBJ2-7, with 7 bases identical to TRBD1. The junction had 14 bases not matched to a gene; V was cut back by 5 bases and J by 4 bases. Germline CDR1 and CDR2: SGHTA and FQGNSA. The CDR3 length is 16 residues. The CDR3 DNA follows: TGTGCCAGCAGCCTCCGCACAGGGGTACAGTCATACGAGCAGTACTTC. Translating gives CASSLRTGVQSYEQYF.

The gene calls are TRBV2 and TRBJ1-1; D gene unclear. V lost 4 bases and J 4 bases, leaving 10 bases between the germline ends. Germline V gene lookup returns CDR1 SNHLY and CDR2 FYNNEI. The CDR3 has 13 amino acids. The CDR3 region is CASSGGGSTEAFF. The CDR3 nucleotides read TGTGCCAGCAGTGGGGGTGGGAGCACTGAAGCTTTCTTT. Full variable domain (outside the CDR3, taken from reference TRBV2 and TRBJ1-1): EPEVTQTPSHQVTQMGQEVILRCVPISNHLYFYWYRQILGQKVEFLVSFYNNEISEKSEIFDDQFSVERPDGSNFTLKIRSTKLEDSAMYFCASSGGGSTEAFFGQGTRLTVV.

For the CDR3, the DNA is TGTGCCAGCAGCGTACGGATCGGGACTTTGGGGCAAGAGACCCAGTACTTC. Translating gives CASSVRIGTLGQETQYF. V usage is TRBV7-8 and J usage is TRBJ2-5, with TRBD2 as a possible D gene (6 bases). The CDR3 covers 17 residues. V lost 5 bases, J lost 2 bases, and 21 bases lay in between. CDR1 and CDR2 from the germline V gene are SGHVS and FQNEAQ.

In its sample, this clone was seen a few times. The chain combines TRBV10-3 with TRBJ2-3; 8 nucleotides align to TRBD2. The CDR3 is made up of 15 amino acids. Trimming took 10 bases from V and 8 from J; bases not matched to a gene: 17. Germline CDR1 and CDR2: ENHRY and SYGVKD. CDR3 sequence (DNA): TGTGCCACTCGGGGAGCGGGAGAACATTTGTCTACGCAGTATTTT. As protein: CATRGAGEHLSTQYF.